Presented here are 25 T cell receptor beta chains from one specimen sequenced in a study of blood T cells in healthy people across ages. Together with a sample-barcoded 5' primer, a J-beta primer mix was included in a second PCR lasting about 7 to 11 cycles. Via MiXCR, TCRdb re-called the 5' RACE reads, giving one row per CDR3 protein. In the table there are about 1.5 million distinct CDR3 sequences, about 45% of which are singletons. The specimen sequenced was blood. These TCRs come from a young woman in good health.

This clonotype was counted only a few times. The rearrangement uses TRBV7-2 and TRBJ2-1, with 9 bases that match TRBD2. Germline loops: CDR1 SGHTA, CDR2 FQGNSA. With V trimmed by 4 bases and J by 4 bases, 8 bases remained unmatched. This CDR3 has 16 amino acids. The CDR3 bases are TGTGCCAGCAGCTCCCCCATGACTAGCGGATACAATGAGCAGTTCTTC. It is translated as CASSSPMTSGYNEQFF.

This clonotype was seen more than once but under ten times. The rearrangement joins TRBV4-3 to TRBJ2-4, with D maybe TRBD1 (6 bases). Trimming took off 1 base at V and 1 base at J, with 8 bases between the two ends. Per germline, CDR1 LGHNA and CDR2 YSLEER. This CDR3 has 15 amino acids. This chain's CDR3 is CASSQGGQAKNIQYF. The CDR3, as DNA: TGCGCCAGCAGCCAAGGCGGACAGGCCAAAAACATTCAGTACTTC.

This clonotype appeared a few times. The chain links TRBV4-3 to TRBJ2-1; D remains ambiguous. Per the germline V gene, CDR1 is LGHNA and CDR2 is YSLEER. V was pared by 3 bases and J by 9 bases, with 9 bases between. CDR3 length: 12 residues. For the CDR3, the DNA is TGCGCCAGCAGCCATTATAGAAGTGAGCAGTTCTTC. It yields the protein CASSHYRSEQFF.

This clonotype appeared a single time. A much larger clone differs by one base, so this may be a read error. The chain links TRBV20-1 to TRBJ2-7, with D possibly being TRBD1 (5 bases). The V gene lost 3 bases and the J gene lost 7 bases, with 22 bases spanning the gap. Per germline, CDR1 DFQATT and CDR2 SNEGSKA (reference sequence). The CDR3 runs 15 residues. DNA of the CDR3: TGCAGTGCTAGTGCCGCGGACCACCAGGACAATGAGCAGTACTTC. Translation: CSASAADHQDNEQYF.

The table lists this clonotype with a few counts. This CDR3 is CASSPRLAGRNEQYF. The CDR3 DNA follows: TGTGCCAGCAGTCCCCGACTAGCGGGAAGGAATGAGCAGTACTTC. This chain joins TRBV27 and TRBJ2-5, with 11 nucleotides matching TRBD2. The germline gives CDR1 MNHEY, CDR2 SMNVEV (reference sequence). The CDR3 spans 15 residues. The J segment lost 11 bases and the V segment lost 5 bases, leaving 13 bases of the junction unmatched.

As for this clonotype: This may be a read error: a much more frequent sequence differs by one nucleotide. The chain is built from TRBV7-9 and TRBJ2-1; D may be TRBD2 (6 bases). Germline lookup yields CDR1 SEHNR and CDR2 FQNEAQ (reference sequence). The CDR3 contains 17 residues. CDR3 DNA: TGTGCCGGCAGCTCAACACTAGCAATTAAGGGTGGTAATGAGCAGTTCTTC. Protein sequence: CAGSSTLAIKGGNEQFF.

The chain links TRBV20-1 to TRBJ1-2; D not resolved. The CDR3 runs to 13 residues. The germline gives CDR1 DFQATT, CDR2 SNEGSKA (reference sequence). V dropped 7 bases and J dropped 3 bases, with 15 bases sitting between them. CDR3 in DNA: TGCAGTGTCAGGATCCAGAAATACTATGGCTACACCTTC. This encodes CSVRIQKYYGYTF.

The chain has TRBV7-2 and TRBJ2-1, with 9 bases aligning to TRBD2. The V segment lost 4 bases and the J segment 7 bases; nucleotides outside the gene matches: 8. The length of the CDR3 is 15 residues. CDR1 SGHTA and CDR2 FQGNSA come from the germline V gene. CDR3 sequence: CASSSSGLAVNEQFF. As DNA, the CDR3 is TGTGCCAGCAGCTCATCGGGACTAGCAGTTAATGAGCAGTTCTTC.

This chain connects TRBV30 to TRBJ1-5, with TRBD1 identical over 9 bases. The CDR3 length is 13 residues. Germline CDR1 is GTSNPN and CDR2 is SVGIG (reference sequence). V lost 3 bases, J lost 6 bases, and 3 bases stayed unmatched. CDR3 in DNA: TGTGCCTGGAGCACAGGGGGCACTCAGCCCCAGCATTTT. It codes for CAWSTGGTQPQHF.

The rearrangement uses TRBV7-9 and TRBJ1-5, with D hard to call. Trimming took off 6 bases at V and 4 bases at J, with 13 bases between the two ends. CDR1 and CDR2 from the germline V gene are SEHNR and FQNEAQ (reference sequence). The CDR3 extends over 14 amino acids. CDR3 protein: CASSAAGWNQPQHF. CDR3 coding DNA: TGTGCCAGCAGTGCAGCGGGGTGGAATCAGCCCCAGCATTTT.

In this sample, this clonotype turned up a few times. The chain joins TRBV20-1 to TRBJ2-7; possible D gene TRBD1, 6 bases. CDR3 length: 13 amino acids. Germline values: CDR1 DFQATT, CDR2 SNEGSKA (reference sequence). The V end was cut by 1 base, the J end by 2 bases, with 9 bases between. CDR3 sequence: CSARGGRAYEQYF. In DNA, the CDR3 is TGCAGTGCTAGAGGGGGGCGGGCCTACGAGCAGTACTTC.

The CDR3 reads CASSLAWGGSYNEQFF. The CDR3 DNA follows: TGTGCCAGCAGCCTCGCGTGGGGCGGCTCCTACAATGAGCAGTTCTTC. The chain is built from TRBV11-3 and TRBJ2-1; tentatively, D is TRBD1 (5 bases). CDR3 size: 16 residues. The germline V gene has CDR1 SGHNT and CDR2 YENEEA. The germline V and J ends were trimmed by 5 bases and 0 bases, with 14 bases remaining between them.

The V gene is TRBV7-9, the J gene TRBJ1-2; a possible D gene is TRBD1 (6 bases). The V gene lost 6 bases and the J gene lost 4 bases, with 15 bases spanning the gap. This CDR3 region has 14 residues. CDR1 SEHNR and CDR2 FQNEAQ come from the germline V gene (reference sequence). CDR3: CASRVTGRPYGYTF. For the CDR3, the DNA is TGTGCCAGCAGAGTGACAGGCAGACCCTATGGCTACACCTTC.

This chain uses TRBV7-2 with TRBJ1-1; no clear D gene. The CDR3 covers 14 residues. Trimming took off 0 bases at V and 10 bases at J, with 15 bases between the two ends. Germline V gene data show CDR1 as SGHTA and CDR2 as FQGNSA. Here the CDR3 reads CASSLAQGLEPAFF. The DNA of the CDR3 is TGTGCCAGCAGCTTAGCGCAAGGGTTGGAACCAGCTTTCTTT.

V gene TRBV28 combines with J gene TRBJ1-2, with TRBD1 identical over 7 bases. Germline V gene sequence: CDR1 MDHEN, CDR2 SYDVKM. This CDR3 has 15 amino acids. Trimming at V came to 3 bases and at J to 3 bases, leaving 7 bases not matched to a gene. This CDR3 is CASSLPGQDYYGYTF. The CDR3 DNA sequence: TGTGCCAGCAGTTTGCCAGGACAGGATTACTATGGCTACACCTTC.

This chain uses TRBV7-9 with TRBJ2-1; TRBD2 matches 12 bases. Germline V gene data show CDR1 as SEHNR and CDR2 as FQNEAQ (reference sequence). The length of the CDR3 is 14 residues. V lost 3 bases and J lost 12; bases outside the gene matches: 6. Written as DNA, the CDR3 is TGTGCCAGCAGCTTTCTAGCGGGGGGGCCAGGGCAGTTCTTC. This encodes CASSFLAGGPGQFF.

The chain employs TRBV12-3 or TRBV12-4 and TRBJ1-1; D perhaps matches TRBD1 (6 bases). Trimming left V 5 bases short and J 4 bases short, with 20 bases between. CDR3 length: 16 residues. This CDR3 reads CASSLDVWGLGTEAFF. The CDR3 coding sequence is TGTGCCAGCAGTCTAGATGTCTGGGGGCTAGGCACTGAAGCTTTCTTT.

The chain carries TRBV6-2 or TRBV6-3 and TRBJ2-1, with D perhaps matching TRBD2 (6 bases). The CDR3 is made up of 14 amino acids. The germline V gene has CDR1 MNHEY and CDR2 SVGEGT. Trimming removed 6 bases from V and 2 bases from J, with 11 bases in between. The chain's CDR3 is CASRTGAAYNEQFF. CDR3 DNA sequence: TGTGCCAGCAGAACGGGAGCAGCCTACAATGAGCAGTTCTTC.

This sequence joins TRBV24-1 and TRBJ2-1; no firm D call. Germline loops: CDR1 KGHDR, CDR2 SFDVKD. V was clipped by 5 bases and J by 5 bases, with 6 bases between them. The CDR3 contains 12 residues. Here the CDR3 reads CATSGNNNEQFF. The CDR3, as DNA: TGTGCCACCAGTGGGAACAACAATGAGCAGTTCTTC.

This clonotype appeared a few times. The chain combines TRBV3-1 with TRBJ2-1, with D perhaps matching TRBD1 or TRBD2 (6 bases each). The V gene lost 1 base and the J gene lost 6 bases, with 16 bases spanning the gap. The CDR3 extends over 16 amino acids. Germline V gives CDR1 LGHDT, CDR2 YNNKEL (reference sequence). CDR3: CASSQVLGGRTNEQFF. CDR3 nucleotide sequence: TGTGCCAGCAGCCAAGTTCTTGGGGGGCGGACCAATGAGCAGTTCTTC.

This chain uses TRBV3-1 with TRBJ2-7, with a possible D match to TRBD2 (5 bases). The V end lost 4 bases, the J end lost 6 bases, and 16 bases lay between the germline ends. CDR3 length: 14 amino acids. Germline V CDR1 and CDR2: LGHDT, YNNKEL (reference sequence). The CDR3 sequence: CASSPLGERSEQYF. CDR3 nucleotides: TGTGCCAGCAGCCCCCTTGGGGAGAGATCCGAGCAGTACTTC.

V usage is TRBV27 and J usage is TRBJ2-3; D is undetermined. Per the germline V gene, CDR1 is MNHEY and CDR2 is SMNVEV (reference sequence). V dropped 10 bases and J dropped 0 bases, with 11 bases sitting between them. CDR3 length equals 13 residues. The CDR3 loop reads CATLGSSTDTQYF. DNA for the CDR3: TGTGCCACCTTAGGGTCTAGCACAGATACGCAGTATTTT.

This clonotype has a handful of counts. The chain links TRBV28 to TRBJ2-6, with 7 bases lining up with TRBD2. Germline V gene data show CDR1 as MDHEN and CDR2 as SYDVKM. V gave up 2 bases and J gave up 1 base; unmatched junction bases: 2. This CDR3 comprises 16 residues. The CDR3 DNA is TGTGCCAGCAGTTTACTAGCGGATTCTGGGGCCAACGTCCTGACTTTC. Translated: CASSLLADSGANVLTF.

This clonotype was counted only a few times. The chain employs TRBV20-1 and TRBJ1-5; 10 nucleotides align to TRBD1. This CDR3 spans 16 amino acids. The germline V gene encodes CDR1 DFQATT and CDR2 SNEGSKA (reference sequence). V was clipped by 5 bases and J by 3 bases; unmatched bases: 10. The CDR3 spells CSAAISGTGDNQPQHF. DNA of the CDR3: TGCAGTGCTGCGATATCCGGGACAGGGGACAATCAGCCCCAGCATTTT.

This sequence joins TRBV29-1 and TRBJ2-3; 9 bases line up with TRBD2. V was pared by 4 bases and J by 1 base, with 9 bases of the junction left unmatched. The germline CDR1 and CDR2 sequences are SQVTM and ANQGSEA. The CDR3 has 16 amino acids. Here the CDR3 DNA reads TGCAGCGTTGCCCTTAGCGGGAGCGTCGGCACAGATACGCAGTATTTT. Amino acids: CSVALSGSVGTDTQYF.